This passage covers 17 T cell receptor beta chains from one sample sequenced in a study of OX40 agonist ivuxolimab in advanced cancers. Libraries were prepared by immunoSEQ multiplex PCR; TCRdb keeps only in-frame clonotypes and omits some of them. The profile shows more than 65,000 clones, 85% of them singletons. The sample was CD4+ or CD8+ T cells sorted from blood, taken in a trial of the OX40 agonist ivuxolimab. These receptors originate from an adult with an advanced solid tumor such as melanoma, head and neck, liver or kidney cancer.

The chain combines TRBV6-5 with TRBJ1-6; TRBD1 agrees at 11 bases. V was clipped by 0 bases and J by 8 bases; unmatched bases: 0. CDR1 is MNHEY, CDR2 SVGAGI, per germline. The CDR3 length is 15 residues. The CDR3 sequence: CASSYSGQGDSPLHF. The CDR3 DNA sequence: TGTGCCAGCAGTTACTCGGGACAGGGGGATTCACCCCTCCACTTT.

V is TRBV7-2 and J is TRBJ2-5; D not certain. The CDR3 consists of 15 residues. The germline CDR1 and CDR2 sequences are SGHTA and FQGNSA. Trimming removed 1 base at V and 1 base at J, with 10 bases between. The CDR3 is CASSLDFGSQETQYF. The CDR3 bases are TGTGCCAGCAGCTTAGACTTCGGCAGCCAAGAGACCCAGTACTTC.

The chain uses TRBV4-2 and TRBJ2-7; D unclear. In germline, CDR1 is LGHNA, CDR2 YNFKEQ. There are 18 residues in the CDR3. The V end lost 0 bases, the J end lost 3 bases, and 21 bases lay between the germline ends. For the CDR3, the DNA is TGTGCCAGCAGCCAAGAGTTAGCTCGGAGAGGCGCTCTCTACGAGCAGTACTTC. As protein: CASSQELARRGALYEQYF.

V usage is TRBV2 and J usage is TRBJ1-3; D is perhaps TRBD1 (6 bases). The CDR3 length is 15 residues. The germline V gene encodes CDR1 SNHLY and CDR2 FYNNEI. V dropped 7 bases and J dropped 2 bases, with 15 bases sitting between them. CDR3 sequence (DNA): TGTGCCAGCAAGGAAACAGGGTGGCCTGGAAACACCATATATTTT. Protein sequence: CASKETGWPGNTIYF.

This chain uses TRBV7-3 with TRBJ2-1, with D possibly TRBD2 on 5 matching bases. This CDR3 region has 15 residues. Germline V gene lookup returns CDR1 SGHTA and CDR2 FQGTGA. V was cut by 5 bases and J by 3 bases, with 14 bases left in between. CDR3 DNA sequence: TGTGCCAGCAGCAGGAGGACGGCGAACTACAATGAGCAGTTCTTC. Translating it yields CASSRRTANYNEQFF.

In DNA form, the CDR3 reads TGTGCCAGCAGCCAGCGGGGGTACAGGGGTCCACGGCCCCAGCATTTT. Translated, it gives CASSQRGYRGPRPQHF. The chain recombines TRBV28 with TRBJ1-5; 7 positions match TRBD1. The CDR3 has 16 amino acids. CDR1 is MDHEN and CDR2 is SYDVKM in the germline V gene. V lost 6 bases to trimming and J lost 9 bases; unmatched junction nucleotides: 17.

This clone was counted a few times. Other DNA variants within this sample encode the same CDR3. The V gene is TRBV6-1, the J gene TRBJ2-4; the match to TRBD1 covers 10 bases. The CDR3 extends over 18 amino acids. Germline values: CDR1 MNHNS, CDR2 SASEGT. The V segment lost 1 base and the J segment 1 base; nucleotides outside the gene matches: 7. CDR3 protein: CASSEDFMGQGAKNIQYF. The CDR3 coding sequence is TGTGCCAGCAGTGAAGACTTCATGGGACAGGGGGCCAAAAACATTCAGTACTTC.

The rearrangement uses TRBV5-4 and TRBJ2-7; 8 bases align to TRBD1. Trimming removed 7 bases from V and 2 bases from J; junction bases left unmatched: 8. The germline gives CDR1 SGHNT, CDR2 YYREEE (reference sequence). This CDR3 comprises 14 residues. The CDR3 loop reads CASSRGQVPYEQYF. CDR3 nucleotide sequence: TGTGCCAGCTCCCGGGGACAGGTACCCTACGAGCAGTACTTC.

This clone was detected only a few times. The rearrangement joins TRBV30 to TRBJ1-1; the D is unclear. Germline V gene lookup returns CDR1 GTSNPN and CDR2 SVGIG (reference sequence). The CDR3 has 11 amino acids. Trimming left V 4 bases short and J 11 bases short, with 14 bases between. The CDR3 DNA is TGTGCCTGGACAAGGTTCTCGGAGGCTTTCTTT. It specifies CAWTRFSEAFF.

V and J are TRBV6-6 and TRBJ2-2; no clear D. The CDR3 covers 13 residues. V dropped 5 bases and J dropped 3 bases, with 7 bases sitting between them. Germline CDR1 reads MNHNY; CDR2 reads SVGAGI (reference sequence). In DNA, the CDR3 is TGTGCCAGCAGTAGTCCCTACACCGGGGAGCTGTTTTTT. This sequence encodes CASSSPYTGELFF.

The chain links TRBV5-1 to TRBJ1-3; a weak D match, TRBD1 (5 bases). Trimming pared 0 bases from V and 2 bases from J, leaving 9 bases between. Germline CDR1 SGHRS, CDR2 YFSETQ. This CDR3 comprises 15 residues. The CDR3 loop is CASSLEEGPGNTIYF. The DNA for the CDR3 is TGCGCCAGCAGCTTGGAAGAGGGGCCTGGAAACACCATATATTTT.

The chain's CDR3 is CASSYIVGLQETQYF. CDR3 sequence (DNA): TGTGCCAGCAGTTACATAGTGGGTCTCCAAGAGACCCAGTACTTC. The rearrangement uses TRBV6-6 and TRBJ2-5; D call uncertain. The CDR3 has 15 residues. Germline CDR1 and CDR2: MNHNY and SVGAGI (reference sequence). Trimming removed 2 bases from V and 1 base from J, with 11 bases in between.

The CDR3 DNA reads TGTGCCAGCAGCCAAGATACCCAGGCCCAATCCTACGAGCAGTACTTC. Translation: CASSQDTQAQSYEQYF. V gene TRBV4-2 combines with J gene TRBJ2-7; D is uncertain. The ends were cut back, 0 bases at V and 1 base at J, with 13 bases in the middle. Per germline, CDR1 LGHNA and CDR2 YNFKEQ. The CDR3 covers 16 residues.

The chain combines TRBV6-1 with TRBJ2-7; the match to TRBD2 covers 9 bases. Trimming cost V 5 bases and J 3 bases; bases outside gene matches: 8. The germline V gene encodes CDR1 MNHNS and CDR2 SASEGT. CDR3 length equals 15 residues. The CDR3 is CASSLTSGIFYEQYF. The CDR3 region has the DNA TGTGCCAGCAGTCTGACTAGCGGTATATTCTACGAGCAGTACTTC.

The chain links TRBV7-2 to TRBJ2-7; 8 positions match TRBD1. The germline CDR1 and CDR2 sequences are SGHTA and FQGNSA. Unmatched junction bases numbered 14, after V lost 5 bases and J lost 5 bases. CDR3 length: 16 amino acids. In nucleotides, the CDR3 is TGTGCCAGCAGCCGCCTGGACAGGGCTGGCACCCACGAGCAGTACTTC. It encodes CASSRLDRAGTHEQYF.

The V gene is TRBV19, the J gene TRBJ1-2; 7 nucleotides line up with TRBD1. The length of the CDR3 is 14 residues. CDR1 is LNHDA, CDR2 SQIVND, per germline (reference sequence). J was trimmed by 4 bases and V by 7 bases; bases with no gene match: 9. Here the CDR3 DNA reads TGTGCCAGTACCAGGGGGGGGGCTGGCTATGGCTACACCTTC. Encoded protein: CASTRGGAGYGYTF.

The rearrangement uses TRBV28 and TRBJ1-5; a possible D gene is TRBD1 (5 bases). Germline CDR1 is MDHEN and CDR2 is SYDVKM. V lost 11 bases, J lost 3 bases, and 23 bases lay in between. The CDR3 has 16 residues. The CDR3, as DNA: TGTGCCTCCCGGGGGAGCGGGGCAGGGACCAATCAGCCCCAGCATTTT. Its translation is CASRGSGAGTNQPQHF.